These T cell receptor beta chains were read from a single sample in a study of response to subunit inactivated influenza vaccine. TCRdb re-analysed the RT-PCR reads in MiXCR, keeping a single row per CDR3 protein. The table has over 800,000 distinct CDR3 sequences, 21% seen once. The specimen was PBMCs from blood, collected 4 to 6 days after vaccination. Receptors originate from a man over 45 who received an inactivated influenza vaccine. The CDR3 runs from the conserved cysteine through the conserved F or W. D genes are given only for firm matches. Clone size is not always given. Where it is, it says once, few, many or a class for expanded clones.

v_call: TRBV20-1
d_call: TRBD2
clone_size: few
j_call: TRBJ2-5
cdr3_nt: TGCAGTGCTAGCCCCCCGGGGGGACAAGAGACCCAGTACTTC
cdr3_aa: CSASPPGGQETQYF

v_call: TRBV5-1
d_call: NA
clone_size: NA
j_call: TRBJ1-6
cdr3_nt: TGCGCCAGCAGCCCAGGACGGGATTCACCCCTCCACTTT
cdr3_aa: CASSPGRDSPLHF

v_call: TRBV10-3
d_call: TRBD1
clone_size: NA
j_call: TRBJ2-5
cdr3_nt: TGTGCCATCAGTGAACAGGGGACAAACTACCTCCTTGGTGAGACCCAGTACTTC
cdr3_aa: CAISEQGTNYLLGETQYF

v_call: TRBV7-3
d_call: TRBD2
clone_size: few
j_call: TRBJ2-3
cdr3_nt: TGTGCCAGCAGCTTAACGGGGACTAGCGGGAACACGCAGTATTTT
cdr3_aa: CASSLTGTSGNTQYF

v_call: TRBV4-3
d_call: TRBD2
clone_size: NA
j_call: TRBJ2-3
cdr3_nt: TGCGCCAGCAGTAGGACTAGCGGAGGGGAGGCGCAGTATTTT
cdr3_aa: CASSRTSGGEAQYF

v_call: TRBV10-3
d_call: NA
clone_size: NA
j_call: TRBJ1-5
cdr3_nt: TGTGCCGCCCAAGAGACAGGTGATCAGCCCCAGCATTTT
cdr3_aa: CAAQETGDQPQHF

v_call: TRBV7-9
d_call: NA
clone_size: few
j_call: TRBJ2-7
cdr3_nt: TGTGCCAGCAGCTCAAAGGCACTTACCTACGAGCAGTACTTC
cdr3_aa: CASSSKALTYEQYF

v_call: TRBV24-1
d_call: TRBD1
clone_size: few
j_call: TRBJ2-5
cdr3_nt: TGTGCCACCAGTGATTTAAGACAGGGGGCCCAAGAGACCCAGTACTTC
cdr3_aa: CATSDLRQGAQETQYF

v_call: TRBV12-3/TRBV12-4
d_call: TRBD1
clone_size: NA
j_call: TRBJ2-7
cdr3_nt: TGTGCCAGCAGTTTAGGACAGGGGTGGGGCGACGAGCAGTACTTC
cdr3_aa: CASSLGQGWGDEQYF

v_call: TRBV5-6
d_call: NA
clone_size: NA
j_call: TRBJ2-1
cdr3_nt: TGTGCCAGCAGCTTAGTGGGAAGGGCGTTCTTC
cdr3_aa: CASSLVGRAFF

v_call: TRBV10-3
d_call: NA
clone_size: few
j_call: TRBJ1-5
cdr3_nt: TGTGCCATCAGTGATCTGGAGAATCAGCCCCAGCATTTT
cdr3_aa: CAISDLENQPQHF

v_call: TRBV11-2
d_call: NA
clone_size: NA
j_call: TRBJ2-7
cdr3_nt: TGTGCCATCAGCCTCGGGCGGTCCCCCTACGAGCAGTACTTC
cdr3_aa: CAISLGRSPYEQYF

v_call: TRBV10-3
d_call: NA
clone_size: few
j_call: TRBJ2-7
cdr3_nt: TGTGCCATCAGTGCCGGGGACGAGCAGTACTTC
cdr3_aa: CAISAGDEQYF

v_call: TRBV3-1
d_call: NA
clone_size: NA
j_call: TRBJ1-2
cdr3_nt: TGTGCCAGCAGCCAAGTTAATCCCTATGGCTACACCTTC
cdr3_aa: CASSQVNPYGYTF

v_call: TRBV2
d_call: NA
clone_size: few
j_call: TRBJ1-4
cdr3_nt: TGTGCCAGCAGTGAAGGATACGGGAATGAAAAACTGTTTTTT
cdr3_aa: CASSEGYGNEKLFF

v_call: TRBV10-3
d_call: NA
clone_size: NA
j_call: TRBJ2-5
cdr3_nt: TGTGCCATCGGTAGGGACAACTTCCAAGAGACCCAGTACTTC
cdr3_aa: CAIGRDNFQETQYF

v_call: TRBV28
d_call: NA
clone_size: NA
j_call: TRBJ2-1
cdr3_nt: TGTGCCAGCAGTTGGGGAGCCAATGAGCAGTTCTTC
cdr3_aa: CASSWGANEQFF

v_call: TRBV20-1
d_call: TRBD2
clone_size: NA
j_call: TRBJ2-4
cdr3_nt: TGCAGTGGTGGGACTAGCGATCATCAGTACTTC
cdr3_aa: CSGGTSDHQYF

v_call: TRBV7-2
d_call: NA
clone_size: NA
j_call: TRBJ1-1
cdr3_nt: TGTGCCAGCAGCTTAAAGGCCGGAAAAGCTTTCTTT
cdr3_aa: CASSLKAGKAFF

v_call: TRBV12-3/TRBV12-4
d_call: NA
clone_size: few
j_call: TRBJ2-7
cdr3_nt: TGTGCCAGCAGTGGAGCGGTAAGCGGGTCCTACGAGCAGTACTTC
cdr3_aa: CASSGAVSGSYEQYF